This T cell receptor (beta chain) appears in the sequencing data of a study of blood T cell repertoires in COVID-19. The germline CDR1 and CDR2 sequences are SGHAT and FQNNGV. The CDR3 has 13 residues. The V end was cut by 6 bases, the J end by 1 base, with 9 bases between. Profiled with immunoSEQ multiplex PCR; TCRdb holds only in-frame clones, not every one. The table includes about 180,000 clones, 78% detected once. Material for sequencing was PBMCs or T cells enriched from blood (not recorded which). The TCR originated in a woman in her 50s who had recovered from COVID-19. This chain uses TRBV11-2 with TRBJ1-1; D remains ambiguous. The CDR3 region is CASRTIRNTEAFF. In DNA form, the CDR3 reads TGTGCCAGCAGGACTATAAGGAACACTGAAGCTTTCTTT.